This T cell receptor (beta chain) emerged from a study of blood T cell repertoires in COVID-19. The protocol was immunoSEQ multiplex PCR, while the TCRdb copy is restricted to in-frame clones and leaves out a portion. The sample consists of some 110,000 clones, around 76% of them appearing once. Per germline, CDR1 SEHNR and CDR2 FQNEAQ (reference sequence). This CDR3 spans 17 amino acids. V lost 1 base and J 0 bases, leaving 12 bases between the germline ends. The origin of this receptor is a woman between 65 and 79 years old with acute or convalescent COVID-19. Material: peripheral blood. V usage is TRBV7-9 and J usage is TRBJ2-2, with D tentatively TRBD1 (5 bases). The CDR3 DNA reads TGTGCCAGCAGCTTAGGTCGCCCCAGGGCGAACACCGGGGAGCTGTTTTTT. Encoded protein: CASSLGRPRANTGELFF.